The rows below give T cell receptor beta chains drawn from one sample of a study of T-cell reconstitution after alpha-beta-depleted transplantation in children. Each CDR3 protein is one row after TCRdb ran MiXCR on the PCR reads. The table shows fewer than 450,000 distinct CDR3 sequences, with 16% occurring only once. Material: PBMCs, mostly from graft donor cells, obtained 360 days after TCRalphabeta/CD19-depleted stem cell transplant. The receptors originated from a male patient aged 2 to 10 who had a stem cell transplant for acute lymphoblastic leukemia, so the T cells may come from the graft donor. Both conserved end residues are part of each CDR3. D genes are given only for firm matches. Not every row has a clone size; where given, it reads once, few, many or a size class.

clone size: many; D gene: -; V gene: TRBV2; CDR3 protein: CASSAPGPDYEQYF
clone size: -; D gene: TRBD2; V gene: TRBV20-1; CDR3 protein: CSARRGGETQYF
clone size: -; D gene: -; V gene: TRBV30; CDR3 protein: CAWSSLATNEKLFF
clone size: -; D gene: TRBD1; V gene: TRBV7-6; CDR3 protein: CASSLALRDRGSGANVLTF
clone size: few; D gene: TRBD2; V gene: TRBV12-3/TRBV12-4; CDR3 protein: CASRPPGLAANEQFF
clone size: -; D gene: -; V gene: TRBV20-1; CDR3 protein: CSASVVGSAYSYNEQFF
clone size: -; D gene: -; V gene: TRBV24-1; CDR3 protein: CATSDLKPPTGRGGRDEQFF
clone size: -; D gene: -; V gene: TRBV7-3; CDR3 protein: CASTEGLGTYNEQFF
clone size: -; D gene: -; V gene: TRBV11-1; CDR3 protein: CASSKDLMGAGNEQFF
clone size: few; D gene: -; V gene: TRBV4-3; CDR3 protein: CASSQTYGRKAFF
clone size: many; D gene: TRBD1; V gene: TRBV29-1; CDR3 protein: CSVEDRGDSAYNEQFF
clone size: -; D gene: -; V gene: TRBV28; CDR3 protein: CASRRDGSYEQYF
clone size: -; D gene: -; V gene: TRBV3-1; CDR3 protein: CASCDSENTEAFF
clone size: many; D gene: TRBD2; V gene: TRBV10-3; CDR3 protein: CAVSTLAEGSYEQYF
clone size: few; D gene: -; V gene: TRBV9; CDR3 protein: CASSAQMNTEAFF
clone size: many; D gene: TRBD2; V gene: TRBV5-1; CDR3 protein: CASSFSGSGLSEQFF